This T cell receptor beta chain was profiled in a study of shared clonotypes between healthy human individuals. For each subset, genomic DNA was distributed in equal portions over several immunoSEQ plates. Produced via immunoSEQ multiplex PCR; TCRdb's table is partial and in-frame only. The data show some 490,000 clones, about 72% seen once. Healthy HIV-negative adults without recent acute infections or vaccinations served as donors. This CDR3 is built from 14 residues. The germline CDR1 and CDR2 sequences are MNHNY and SVGAGI (reference sequence). The ends lost 6 bases at V and 5 bases at J; junction bases unmatched: 9.

The chain carries TRBV6-6 and TRBJ1-2, with 7 bases lining up with TRBD1. Sequenced input: PBMCs. The sequence was collected from a woman aged 40 to 50 in good health. Some clones in this sample may be carry-over from other donors' samples. This CDR3 is CASSQPGQAYGYTF. In nucleotides, the CDR3 is TGTGCCAGCAGCCAACCCGGACAGGCATATGGCTACACCTTC.